The entry below describes one TCR beta chain. The data are from a study of technical replicates of blood from several donors. V dropped 3 bases and J dropped 5; count of bases not matched to a gene: 9. From germline, CDR1 is MNHNY and CDR2 SVGAGI (reference sequence). The CDR3 extends over 16 amino acids. The protocol was immunoSEQ multiplex PCR, while the TCRdb copy is restricted to in-frame clones and leaves out a portion. The repertoire includes fewer than 85,000 clones, 94% of them detected once, and around 0.37% sits in the top ten. The rearrangement uses TRBV6-6 and TRBJ2-5; 10 nucleotides align to TRBD2. What was sequenced was T cells isolated from PBMCs. This clonotype was obtained from a human donor in good health. The CDR3 nucleotides are TGTGCCAGCAGTTATCCGAGCGGGAGGGCCTCGGAGACCCAGTACTTC. It yields the protein CASSYPSGRASETQYF.